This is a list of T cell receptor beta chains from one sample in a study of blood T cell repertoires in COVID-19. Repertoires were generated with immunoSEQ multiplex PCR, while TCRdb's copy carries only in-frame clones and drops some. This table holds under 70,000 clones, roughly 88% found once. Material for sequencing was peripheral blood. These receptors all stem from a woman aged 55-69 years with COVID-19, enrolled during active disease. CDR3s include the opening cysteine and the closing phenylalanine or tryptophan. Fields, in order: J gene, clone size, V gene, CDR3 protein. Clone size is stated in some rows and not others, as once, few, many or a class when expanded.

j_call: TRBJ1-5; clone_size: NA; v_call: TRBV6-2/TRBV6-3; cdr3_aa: CASSYGAPYSNQPQHF
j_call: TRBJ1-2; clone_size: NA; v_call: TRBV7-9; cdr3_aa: CASSFGQGAYGYTF
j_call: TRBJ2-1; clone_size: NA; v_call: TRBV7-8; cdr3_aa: CASRGNRDNEQFF
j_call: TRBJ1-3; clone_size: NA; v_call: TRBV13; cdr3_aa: CASSEIQGATGNTIYF
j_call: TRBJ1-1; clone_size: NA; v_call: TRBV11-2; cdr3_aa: CASSLEEGLTEAFF
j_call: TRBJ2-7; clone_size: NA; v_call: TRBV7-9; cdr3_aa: CASSFTSGATYEQYF
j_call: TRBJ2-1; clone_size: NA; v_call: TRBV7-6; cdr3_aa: CASSPTSVSSYNEQFF
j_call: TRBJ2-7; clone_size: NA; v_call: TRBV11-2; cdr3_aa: CASSPGQGTYEQYF
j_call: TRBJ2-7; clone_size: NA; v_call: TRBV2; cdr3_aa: CASSRQGTDEQYF
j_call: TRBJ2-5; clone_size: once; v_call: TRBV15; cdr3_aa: CATSRDRGQETQYF
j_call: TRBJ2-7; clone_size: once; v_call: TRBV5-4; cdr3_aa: CASSLVGQDEQYF
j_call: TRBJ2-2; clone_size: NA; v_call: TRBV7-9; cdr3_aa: CASGDKDYTRTGELFF
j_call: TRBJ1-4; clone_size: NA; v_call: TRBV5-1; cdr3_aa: CASSHEGVTEKLFF
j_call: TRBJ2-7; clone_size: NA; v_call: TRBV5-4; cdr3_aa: CASSSQPSGRAAYEQYF
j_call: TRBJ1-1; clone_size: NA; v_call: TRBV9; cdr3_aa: CASSVGEPNTEAFF